Described below is a single TCR beta chain sequence and its context. Its specificity is not known. The PCR was carried out with 60 Vbeta primers and 13 Jbeta primers. Using immunoSEQ multiplex PCR, the repertoire was profiled, and TCRdb retains in-frame clones only, with some absent. The table includes 150,000 to 200,000 clones, about 82% detected once. This sample is drawn from a study of cytomegalovirus exposure and HLA in healthy donors. Whole-study findings and limits: As a later analysis showed, several of the most significant clusters appeared to be linked to common viral pathogens.

The sequenced sample was PBMCs. The TCR comes from a woman under 40 in good health and CMV-seronegative.

CDR3 sequence reads: CASREAAYNSPLHF. CDR3 DNA sequence: TGTGCCAGCAGAGAGGCAGCCTATAATTCACCCCTCCACTTT. The J gene is TRBJ1-6, the V gene TRBV6-5; no definite D call. Germline V lookup: CDR1 MNHEY, CDR2 SVGAGI. The CDR3 totals 14 residues. V shed 6 bases and J shed 2 bases, with 8 bases lying between them.